Here is one TCR beta chain with its context. The junction and the germline gene differ at one end; a read error may be behind it. This entry is derived from a study of CD8+CD57+ T cells in acquired aplastic anemia. Both TCR beta VDJ combination and CDR3 sequence profiling were carried out. Genomic DNA was the template for this profiling. Using its own MiXCR run on the reads, TCRdb lists one record per CDR3 protein. The table records about 220,000 distinct CDR3 sequences, 34% of them present only once. This CDR3 region has 12 residues. Germline V lookup: CDR1 WNHNN, CDR2 SYGVQD (reference sequence). The chain uses TRBV10-1 and TRBJ2-7; D not certain. What was sequenced was sorted CD4+, CD8+, or CD8+CD57+ T cells (not recorded which) from PBMCs. The receptor was derived from a human donor in good health, serving as a control. This CDR3 reads CASSEGKNERYF. CDR3 DNA sequence: TGCGCCAGCAGCGAAGGGAAAAACGAGCGGTACTTC.